These T cell receptor beta chains were read from a single sample in a study of cytomegalovirus exposure and HLA in healthy donors. Profiled with immunoSEQ multiplex PCR; TCRdb holds only in-frame clones, not every one. The data hold 150,000 to 200,000 clones, with approximately 81% observed a single time. Sequencing used PBMCs. Every receptor here comes from a woman between 50 and 59 years old in good health and CMV-seronegative. Both conserved end residues are part of each CDR3. Each record gives: clone size, J gene, V gene, D gene, CDR3 protein, CDR3 DNA. A D gene is named only where the DNA matches it firmly. Clone size appears in some rows only: once, few, many, or a class for an expanded clone.

>once|TRBJ1-5|TRBV7-2|-
CASSLRIFQPQHF
TGTGCCAGCAGCTTGCGCATATTCCAGCCCCAGCATTTT
>-|TRBJ2-3|TRBV7-2|TRBD2
CASSPREAGTSTDTQYF
TGTGCCAGCAGCCCTCGGGAGGCGGGCACCAGCACAGATACGCAGTATTTT
>-|TRBJ2-2|TRBV7-2|TRBD2
CASSSEGGLSGELFF
TGTGCCAGCAGCTCAGAGGGAGGGTTAAGCGGGGAGCTGTTTTTT
>-|TRBJ1-5|TRBV19|TRBD1
CASSMEDRGGNQPQHF
TGTGCCAGTAGTATGGAGGACAGGGGTGGAAATCAGCCCCAGCATTTT
>-|TRBJ2-1|TRBV28|TRBD1
CASSEWQGARDEQFF
TGTGCCAGCAGTGAGTGGCAGGGGGCGAGGGATGAGCAGTTCTTC
>-|TRBJ1-2|TRBV6-5|TRBD1
CASSLRGSVYGYTF
TGTGCCAGCAGCCTCAGGGGGTCGGTCTATGGCTACACCTTC
>-|TRBJ1-5|TRBV6-5|-
CASSPQHGNQPQHF
TGTGCCAGCAGTCCTCAACACGGGAATCAGCCCCAGCATTTT
>-|TRBJ2-1|TRBV7-7|-
CASSPRAAGAYNEQFF
TGTGCCAGCAGTCCCCGGGCGGCGGGCGCCTACAATGAGCAGTTCTTC
>-|TRBJ2-3|TRBV5-1|-
CASRTGLYTDTQYF
TGCGCCAGCAGAACAGGGCTTTACACAGATACGCAGTATTTT
>-|TRBJ2-1|TRBV21-1|-
CASSKGPGTGSYNEQFF
TGTGCCAGCAGCAAAGGGCCGGGAACGGGCTCCTACAATGAGCAGTTCTTC
>-|TRBJ1-2|TRBV28|TRBD1
CATRQGPSKGYTF
TGTGCCACGCGACAGGGCCCGTCTAAGGGCTACACCTTC
>-|TRBJ2-4|TRBV9|-
CASSSLTGKNIQYF
TGTGCCAGCAGCTCTCTGACAGGAAAAAACATTCAGTACTTC
>-|TRBJ2-1|TRBV2|TRBD2
CASSDAASGSNEQFF
TGTGCCAGCAGTGATGCGGCTAGCGGGAGCAATGAGCAGTTCTTC
>-|TRBJ1-2|TRBV11-2|-
CASRNTPRRTLYYGYTF
TGTGCCAGCAGAAATACCCCCCGCAGGACATTATACTATGGCTACACCTTC
>-|TRBJ1-5|TRBV19|-
CASSKGQGGNQPQHF
TGTGCCAGTAGTAAGGGGCAGGGTGGCAATCAGCCCCAGCATTTT
>-|TRBJ1-1|TRBV19|-
CASSARGHTEAFF
TGTGCCAGTAGTGCCAGGGGCCACACTGAAGCTTTCTTT
>-|TRBJ2-7|TRBV6-5|-
CASVRGYEQYF
TGTGCCAGCGTCCGGGGGTACGAGCAGTACTTC
>-|TRBJ1-4|TRBV9|TRBD1
CASSETGARNEKLFF
TGTGCCAGCAGCGAAACAGGGGCGAGGAATGAAAAACTGTTTTTT
>-|TRBJ2-5|TRBV25-1|-
CASSETGLEETQYF
TGTGCCAGCAGTGAGACAGGATTGGAAGAGACCCAGTACTTC
>-|TRBJ2-7|TRBV5-1|TRBD1
CASSLGVGQGAREQYF
TGCGCCAGCAGCTTGGGTGTGGGACAGGGGGCTCGGGAGCAGTACTTC
>-|TRBJ2-2|TRBV5-1|-
CASRPTPRGNANTGELFF
TGCGCCAGCAGACCCACCCCGCGCGGAAACGCGAACACCGGGGAGCTGTTTTTT
>-|TRBJ2-7|TRBV28|TRBD1
CASSPRGRAAYEQYF
TGTGCCAGCAGTCCGAGGGGGCGAGCAGCGTACGAGCAGTACTTC
>-|TRBJ2-7|TRBV7-6|-
CASSSDTYEQYF
TGTGCCAGCAGCTCCGACACATACGAGCAGTACTTC
>-|TRBJ1-5|TRBV19|-
CASTKLWEGEGNQPQHF
TGTGCCAGTACCAAATTATGGGAGGGAGAAGGCAATCAGCCCCAGCATTTT
>-|TRBJ1-2|TRBV5-4|-
CASSLGDTSNYGYTF
TGTGCCAGCAGCTTGGGGGACACTTCTAACTATGGCTACACCTTC
>once|TRBJ1-2|TRBV9|TRBD1
CASSDPTGTGRIQDGYTF
TGTGCCAGCAGCGATCCTACCGGGACAGGGAGGATTCAGGATGGCTACACCTTC
>-|TRBJ1-3|TRBV28|TRBD1
CASSPDRAGNTIYF
TGTGCCAGCAGCCCCGACAGGGCTGGAAACACCATATATTTT
>-|TRBJ1-2|TRBV5-1|-
CASSFRGGQNYGYTF
TGCGCCAGCAGCTTCCGGGGCGGACAGAACTATGGCTACACCTTC
>-|TRBJ2-3|TRBV7-6|TRBD2
CASSLGPSGSVSDTQYF
TGTGCCAGCAGCTTAGGTCCTAGCGGGAGTGTGTCAGATACGCAGTATTTT
>-|TRBJ1-4|TRBV29-1|-
CSVKLEKLFF
TGCAGCGTTAAATTGGAGAAACTGTTTTTT
>-|TRBJ1-1|TRBV6-1|-
CASSGGALNTEAFF
TGTGCCAGCAGTGGGGGAGCGCTGAACACTGAAGCTTTCTTT
>once|TRBJ1-4|TRBV18|TRBD1
CASSLRQGDEKLFF
TGTGCCAGCTCACTGAGACAGGGGGATGAAAAACTGTTTTTT
>-|TRBJ2-7|TRBV5-1|-
CASSISGSDEQYF
TGCGCCAGCAGCATCTCAGGGTCCGACGAGCAGTACTTC
>-|TRBJ2-1|TRBV9|TRBD2
CASSVELAGALSYNEQFF
TGTGCCAGCAGCGTGGAACTAGCGGGGGCCCTCTCCTACAATGAGCAGTTCTTC
>-|TRBJ1-6|TRBV27|-
CASSLQGSPLHF
TGTGCCAGCTCCCTGCAGGGTTCACCCCTCCACTTT
>-|TRBJ2-2|TRBV28|TRBD2
CASSLWRLAGGPGELFF
TGTGCCAGCAGTTTATGGAGACTAGCGGGAGGGCCCGGGGAGCTGTTTTTT
>-|TRBJ2-3|TRBV7-8|TRBD2
CASSLGLAGGLDTQYF
TGTGCCAGCAGCTTAGGACTAGCGGGAGGCCTTGATACGCAGTATTTT
>-|TRBJ2-1|TRBV2|TRBD1
CASSVSGTGGFNEQFF
TGTGCCAGCAGTGTTTCCGGGACAGGGGGCTTCAATGAGCAGTTCTTC
>-|TRBJ1-1|TRBV5-1|-
CASRTTGNTEAFF
TGCGCCAGCAGAACGACAGGGAACACTGAAGCTTTCTTT
>-|TRBJ2-1|TRBV6-5|TRBD1
CASSAGTGEFF
TGTGCCAGCAGTGCGGGGACAGGGGAGTTCTTC